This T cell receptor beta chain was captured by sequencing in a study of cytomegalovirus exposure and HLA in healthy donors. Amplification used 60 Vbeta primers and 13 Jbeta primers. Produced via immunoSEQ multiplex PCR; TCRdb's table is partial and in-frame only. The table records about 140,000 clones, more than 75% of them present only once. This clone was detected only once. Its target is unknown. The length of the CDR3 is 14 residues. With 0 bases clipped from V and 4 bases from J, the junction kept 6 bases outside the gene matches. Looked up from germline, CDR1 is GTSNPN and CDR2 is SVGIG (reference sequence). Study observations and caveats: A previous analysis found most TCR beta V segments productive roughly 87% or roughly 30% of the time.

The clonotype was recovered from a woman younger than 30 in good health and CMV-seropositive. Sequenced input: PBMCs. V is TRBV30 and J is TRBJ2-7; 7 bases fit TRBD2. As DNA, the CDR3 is TGTGCCTGGAGTGTTCTAGCGGAGAGTTACGAGCAGTACTTC. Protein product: CAWSVLAESYEQYF.